Listed below are T cell receptor beta chains from one sample, sequenced in a study of blood T cell repertoires in COVID-19. Sequenced by immunoSEQ multiplex PCR; TCRdb stores in-frame clones only, minus some. The sample has roughly 260,000 clones, less than 85% seen once. Sequenced input: peripheral blood. Source of these receptors: a woman aged 18-35 years with acute or convalescent COVID-19. The conserved cysteine and the conserved F or W are not part of the CDR3 here. Fields, in order: D gene, J gene, V gene, CDR3 protein. D genes are given only for firm matches.

>TRBD2|TRBJ2-3|TRBV4-3
ASRLAGGRDTQY
>NA|TRBJ2-6|TRBV5-1
ASRLDSGANVLT
>TRBD1|TRBJ1-1|TRBV5-1
ASSRGTGKMNTEAF
>TRBD1|TRBJ1-1|TRBV10-3
AISDGDRANTEAF
>NA|TRBJ2-7|TRBV10-3
AITRDTILEQY
>TRBD1|TRBJ1-3|TRBV7-8
ASSLTGANSGNTIY
>TRBD2|TRBJ2-5|TRBV11-2
ASSLVGGQLKGETQY
>NA|TRBJ1-2|TRBV29-1
SVPRAGQYGYT
>TRBD2|TRBJ2-1|TRBV28
ASTPGLANEQF
>NA|TRBJ2-6|TRBV6-1
ASIEQALSGANVLT
>NA|TRBJ1-2|TRBV7-2
ASNPGGARGYT
>TRBD2|TRBJ2-7|TRBV7-6
ASSLSPGTSHHEQY
>TRBD2|TRBJ2-1|TRBV4-2
ASTRYREGNNEQF
>NA|TRBJ2-5|TRBV7-2
ASSLNSGEETQY
>TRBD1|TRBJ2-5|TRBV7-6
ASSLGPQGPEETQY
>TRBD2|TRBJ2-5|TRBV19
ASSILAAGGETQY
>NA|TRBJ2-2|TRBV12-3/TRBV12-4
ASKIRELGLF
>NA|TRBJ2-1|TRBV25-1
ASSERNPSYNEQF
>TRBD1|TRBJ1-3|TRBV2
ASRPDRVAGNTIY
>TRBD1|TRBJ2-5|TRBV7-7
ASSRTGWNQETQY
>NA|TRBJ1-4|TRBV28
ASSAQGFNEKLF
>NA|TRBJ1-1|TRBV11-1
ASSLAPRSMNTEAF
>NA|TRBJ2-5|TRBV10-3
AISVAREETQY
>TRBD1|TRBJ2-5|TRBV30
AWKRGQGEKETQY
>NA|TRBJ1-6|TRBV30
AWSSAASSYNSPLH
>TRBD2|TRBJ2-2|TRBV9
ASTPYSGTAVGGELF
>NA|TRBJ2-1|TRBV28
ASSLRVAASSYNEQF
>NA|TRBJ2-7|TRBV23-1
ASSQCPGSSYEQY
>NA|TRBJ1-3|TRBV6-2/TRBV6-3
ASSYRGTSGNTIY
>TRBD2|TRBJ2-7|TRBV7-2
ASSPSGESSYEQY
>NA|TRBJ1-5|TRBV3-1/TRBV3-2
ASSHFRDDQPQH